The T cell receptor (beta chain) under discussion was sequenced for a study of blood T cell repertoires in COVID-19. On the study more broadly: Both acute and convalescent COVID-19 samples were obtained from the United States, Italy and Spain. From T cells, B-cell-depleted T cells, or PBMCs came the material, which was cDNA or gDNA.

Per the original methods: Reference gene primer amplification in the assay estimated nucleated cell counts. The repertoire was sequenced with immunoSEQ multiplex PCR; TCRdb's copy has only in-frame clones and lacks some. Clone size and V and J calls were adopted from that table, with D and trimming inferred from the DNA. In the table there are 65,000 to 90,000 clones, roughly nine tenths of which are singletons. Germline V lookup: CDR1 DFQATT, CDR2 SNEGSKA (reference sequence). V was pared by 3 bases and J by 12 bases, with 10 bases of the junction left unmatched. CDR3 length: 14 residues. V is TRBV20-1 and J is TRBJ2-1; TRBD2 matches 11 bases. The clonotype was recovered from a man older than 75 with acute or convalescent COVID-19. The sample was peripheral blood. CDR3 sequence: CSASEGLAVKPQFF. CDR3 DNA sequence: TGCAGTGCTAGTGAGGGACTAGCGGTCAAACCGCAGTTCTTC.